The clone carrying this T cell receptor beta chain was observed at least ten times. Its cognate antigen is unknown. In the ophthalmopathy cohort, Clinical Activity Score was at least 3, NOSPECS grade at least 4, and duration under 3 months. Patients having uncontrolled infection, another autoimmune disease, pregnancy or lactation were not included. The data were taken from a study of T cells in Graves' hyperthyroidism and ophthalmopathy. Study overall: Staff took peripheral blood when the initial diagnosis was made, before any treatment began.

Study-wide results and caveats: Most clonotypes that expanded in the thyroid above 0.001 also showed up in blood.

The CDR3 loop spans 14 amino acids. V gave up 5 bases and J gave up 8 bases, with 15 bases separating them. CDR1 is SEHNR, CDR2 FQNEAQ, per germline (reference sequence). Amplified regions were TCR beta CDR3 sequences from RNA transcripts. The TCR CDR3 first-round RT-PCR relied on the HTBI primer set. One entry per CDR3 protein results from TCRdb running MiXCR on the multiplex PCR reads. The sample yields hundreds of thousands of distinct CDR3 sequences, approximately 23% seen once. Specimen: blood. The receptor was isolated from a man aged 25-45 years with Graves' ophthalmopathy. The chain uses TRBV7-9 and TRBJ1-4, with D perhaps matching TRBD1 (5 bases). DNA for the CDR3: TGTGCCAGCAGCAGAACAGGCATCCTCGAAAAACTGTTTTTT. Its protein is CASSRTGILEKLFF.